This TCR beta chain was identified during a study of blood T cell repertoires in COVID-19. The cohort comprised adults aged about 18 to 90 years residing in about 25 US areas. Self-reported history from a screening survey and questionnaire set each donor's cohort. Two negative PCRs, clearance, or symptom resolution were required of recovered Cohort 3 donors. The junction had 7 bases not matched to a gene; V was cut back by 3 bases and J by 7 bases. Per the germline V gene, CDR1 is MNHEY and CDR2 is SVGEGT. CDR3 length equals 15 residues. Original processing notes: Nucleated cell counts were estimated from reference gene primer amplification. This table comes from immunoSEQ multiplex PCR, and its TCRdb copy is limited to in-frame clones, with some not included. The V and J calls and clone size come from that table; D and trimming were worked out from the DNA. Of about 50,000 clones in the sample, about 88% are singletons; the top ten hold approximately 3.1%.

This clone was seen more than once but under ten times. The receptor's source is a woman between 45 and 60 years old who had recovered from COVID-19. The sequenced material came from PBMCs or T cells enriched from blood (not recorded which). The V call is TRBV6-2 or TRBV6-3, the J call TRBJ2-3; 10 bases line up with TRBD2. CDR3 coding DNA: TGTGCCAGCAGTTATGGGTCTAGCGGGAGTAATACGCAGTATTTT. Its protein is CASSYGSSGSNTQYF.